This entry lists 8 T cell receptor beta chains sequenced from one sample in a study of cytomegalovirus exposure and HLA in healthy donors. The PCR had 60 Vbeta and 13 Jbeta primers. Clones were sequenced by immunoSEQ multiplex PCR, and TCRdb holds only the in-frame ones, with some missing. The sample consists of roughly 140,000 clones, 65% to 80% of them appearing once. The sample comprised PBMCs. These receptors were taken from a woman younger than 45 in good health and CMV-seronegative.

This clone has more than one count but fewer than ten. V is TRBV10-3 and J is TRBJ2-6, with a weak D call TRBD2 (6 bases). Trimming cost V 11 bases and J 1 base, with 12 bases left between them. CDR3 size: 14 residues. CDR1 ENHRY and CDR2 SYGVKD come from the germline V gene. For the CDR3, the DNA is TGTGCCTCCCGCGGGGCATCTGGGGCCAACGTCCTGACTTTC. Translated, it gives CASRGASGANVLTF.

The chain recombines TRBV4-1 with TRBJ2-7, with D perhaps matching TRBD2 (6 bases). Trimming cost V 3 bases and J 0 bases, with 12 bases left between them. Germline V CDR1 and CDR2: MGHRA, YSYEKL. The CDR3 runs to 15 residues. CDR3 nucleotides: TGCGCCAGCAGCCACGGGGCGGGAAGCTCCTACGAGCAGTACTTC. It encodes CASSHGAGSSYEQYF.

This clone occurred a few times. The chain is built from TRBV9 and TRBJ2-5, with a tentative D call TRBD2 (7 bases). The CDR3 has 14 amino acids. V lost 4 bases to trimming and J lost 8 bases, with 18 bases between them. Per the germline V gene, CDR1 is SGDLS and CDR2 is YYNGEE. The CDR3, as DNA: TGTGCCAGCAGCCCTACAAGGGGGGGTGCCACCCAGTACTTC. The encoded protein is CASSPTRGGATQYF.

The chain recombines TRBV10-3 with TRBJ2-1; TRBD2 matches 7 bases. The germline V gene has CDR1 ENHRY and CDR2 SYGVKD. V lost 6 bases, J lost 7 bases, and 9 bases stayed unmatched. CDR3 length equals 14 residues. CDR3 in DNA: TGTGCCATCAGCGTCCCCGAGCGGGGTAATGAGCAGTTCTTC. As protein: CAISVPERGNEQFF.

The chain is built from TRBV6-7 and TRBJ2-7, with 8 bases identical to TRBD1. TRBV6-7 is an open reading frame whose function is uncertain. Losses at the gene ends were 4 bases for V and 2 bases for J; bases not matched to a gene: 10. The CDR3 totals 16 residues. DNA for the CDR3: TGTGCCAGCAGTTGCACCGGACAGGGCGAACCCTACGAGCAGTACTTC. Its translation is CASSCTGQGEPYEQYF.

The chain uses TRBV18 and TRBJ2-7, with TRBD2 identical over 8 bases. CDR3 length equals 14 residues. V shed 0 bases, J shed 5 bases, and the junction held 3 bases outside the gene matches. Per germline, CDR1 KGHSH and CDR2 LQKENI. The chain's CDR3 is CASSPPSGSHEQYF. CDR3 DNA sequence: TGTGCCAGCTCACCACCCAGCGGGAGCCACGAGCAGTACTTC.

CDR3 residues: CASTSGAGTSYEQYF. In DNA form, the CDR3 reads TGTGCCAGCACAAGCGGCGCGGGCACCTCCTACGAGCAGTACTTC. This sequence joins TRBV5-6 and TRBJ2-7; perhaps TRBD2 as D (5 bases). The CDR3 is 15 residues long. Germline V gene data show CDR1 as SGHDT and CDR2 as YYEEEE. V was clipped by 6 bases and J by 0 bases, with 16 bases between them.

The V call is TRBV28, the J call TRBJ2-7; 7 bases are a match to TRBD2. In germline, CDR1 is MDHEN, CDR2 SYDVKM. CDR3 size: 14 residues. J gave up 6 bases and V 6 bases, and 11 bases lay outside the gene matches. The CDR3 DNA reads as TGTGCCAGCAGCCACGGGGGGATGGTAGGCGAGCAGTACGTC. Amino acids: CASSHGGMVGEQYV.